Below, 5 T cell receptor beta chains from the same sample are listed, as sequenced in a study of molecular identifiers for immune sequencing clone quantification. TCRdb re-derived calls from the PCR reads in MiXCR, one entry per CDR3 protein. The top ten clones hold around 1.9% of a sample with under 65,000 distinct CDR3 sequences, about 25% of them seen once. The source material was naive CD8+ T cells from blood, with Jurkat cell RNA spiked in. Subset indicated: FACS-sorted CD8+CD4-CCR7+CD45RA+ naive T cells. The source is a human donor in good health. Some libraries in this study had Jurkat cell RNA spiked in.

This clonotype appeared many times. The chain joins TRBV12-3 or TRBV12-4 to TRBJ2-7; TRBD1 matches at 10 bases. The ends lost 6 bases at V and 3 bases at J; junction bases unmatched: 8. This CDR3 has 15 amino acids. The CDR3 reads CASSPTDRGSYEQYF. The CDR3 region has the DNA TGTGCCAGCAGCCCGACGGACAGGGGGAGCTACGAGCAGTACTTC.

The chain couples TRBV5-1 to TRBJ2-2; the match to TRBD2 covers 8 bases. There are 16 residues in the CDR3. CDR1 and CDR2 from the germline V gene are SGHRS and YFSETQ. Unmatched junction bases numbered 7, after V lost 3 bases and J lost 3 bases. CDR3: CASSWTGGPDTGELFF. The CDR3 nucleotides read TGCGCCAGCAGCTGGACGGGGGGGCCGGACACCGGGGAGCTGTTTTTT.

This clonotype was picked up many times. The chain has TRBV19 and TRBJ2-7; tentative D call: TRBD1 (5 bases). The CDR3 contains 14 residues. Germline CDR1 reads LNHDA; CDR2 reads SQIVND (reference sequence). The germline V and J ends were trimmed by 4 bases and 1 base, with 11 bases remaining between them. In DNA, the CDR3 is TGTGCCAGTAGTAGCAGGGATGATTCCTACGAGCAGTACTTC. The encoded protein is CASSSRDDSYEQYF.

This clonotype has a count of ten or more. The gene calls are TRBV12-3 or TRBV12-4 and TRBJ2-3, with D perhaps matching TRBD2 (6 bases). CDR3 length: 16 residues. V was clipped by 3 bases and J by 2 bases, with 15 bases between them. CDR3 nucleotides: TGTGCCAGCAGTTTCTTTAGCGGTTCTTACACAGATACGCAGTATTTT. Translating gives CASSFFSGSYTDTQYF.

This clonotype was recorded at least ten times. The J gene is TRBJ1-1, the V gene TRBV15; D perhaps matches TRBD1 (5 bases). The CDR3 extends over 14 amino acids. Trimming left V 7 bases short and J 4 bases short, with 16 bases between. From germline, CDR1 is LNHNV and CDR2 YYDKDF (reference sequence). For the CDR3, the DNA is TGTGCCACCAACGGGGCTCCTTCGGGCACTGAAGCTTTCTTT. This codes for CATNGAPSGTEAFF. Full variable domain (remainder filled in from reference TRBV15 and TRBJ1-1): DAMVIQNPRYQVTQFGKPVTLSCSQTLNHNVMYWYQQKSSQAPKLLFHYYDKDFNNEADTPDNFQSRRPNTSFCFLDIRSPGLGDTAMYLCATNGAPSGTEAFFGQGTRLTVV.